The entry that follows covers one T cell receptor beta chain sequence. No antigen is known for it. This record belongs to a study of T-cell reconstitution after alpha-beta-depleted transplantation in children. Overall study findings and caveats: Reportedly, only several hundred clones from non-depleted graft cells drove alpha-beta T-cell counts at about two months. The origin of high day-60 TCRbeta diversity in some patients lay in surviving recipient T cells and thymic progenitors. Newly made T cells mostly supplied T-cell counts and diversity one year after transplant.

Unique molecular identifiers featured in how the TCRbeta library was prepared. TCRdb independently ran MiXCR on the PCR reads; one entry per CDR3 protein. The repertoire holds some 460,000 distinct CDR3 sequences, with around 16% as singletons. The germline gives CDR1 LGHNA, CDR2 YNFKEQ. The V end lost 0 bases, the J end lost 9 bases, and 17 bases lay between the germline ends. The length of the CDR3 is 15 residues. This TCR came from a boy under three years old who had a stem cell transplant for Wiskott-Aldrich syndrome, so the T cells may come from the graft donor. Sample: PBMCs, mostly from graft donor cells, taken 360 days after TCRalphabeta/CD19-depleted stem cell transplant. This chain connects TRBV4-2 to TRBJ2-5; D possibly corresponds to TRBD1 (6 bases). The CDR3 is CASSQDTGYIRAQYF. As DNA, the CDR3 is TGTGCCAGCAGCCAAGACACAGGGTACATACGGGCCCAGTACTTC.